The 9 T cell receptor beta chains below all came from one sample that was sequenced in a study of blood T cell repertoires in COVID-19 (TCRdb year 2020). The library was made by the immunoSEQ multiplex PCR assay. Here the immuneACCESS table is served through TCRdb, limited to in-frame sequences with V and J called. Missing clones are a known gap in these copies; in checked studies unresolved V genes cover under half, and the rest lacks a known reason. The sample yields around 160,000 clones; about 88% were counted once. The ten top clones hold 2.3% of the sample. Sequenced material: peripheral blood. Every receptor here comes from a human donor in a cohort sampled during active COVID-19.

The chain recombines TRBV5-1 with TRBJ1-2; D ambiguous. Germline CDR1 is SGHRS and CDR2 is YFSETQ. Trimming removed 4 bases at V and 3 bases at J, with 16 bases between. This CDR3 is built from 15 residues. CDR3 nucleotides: TGCGCCAGCAGCGAGGGCAGGCCCCGGGACTATGGCTACACCTTC. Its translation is CASSEGRPRDYGYTF.

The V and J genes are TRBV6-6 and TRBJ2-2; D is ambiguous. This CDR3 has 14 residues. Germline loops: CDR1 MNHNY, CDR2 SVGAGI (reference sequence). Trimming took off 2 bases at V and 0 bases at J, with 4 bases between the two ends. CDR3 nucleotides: TGTGCCAGCAGTTACGGAGCGAACACCGGGGAGCTGTTTTTT. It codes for CASSYGANTGELFF.

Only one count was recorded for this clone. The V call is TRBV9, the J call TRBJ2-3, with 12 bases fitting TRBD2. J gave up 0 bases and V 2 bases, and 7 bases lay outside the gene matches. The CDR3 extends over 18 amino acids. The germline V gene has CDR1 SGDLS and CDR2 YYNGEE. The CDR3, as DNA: TGTGCCAGCAGCGTTACTAGCGGGAGGACTCCTAGCACAGATACGCAGTATTTT. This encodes CASSVTSGRTPSTDTQYF. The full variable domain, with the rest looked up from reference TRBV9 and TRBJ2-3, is DSGVTQTPKHLITATGQRVTLRCSPRSGDLSVYWYQQSLDQGLQFLIQYYNGEERAKGNILERFSAQQFPDLHSELNLSSLELGDSALYFCASSVTSGRTPSTDTQYFGPGTRLTVL.

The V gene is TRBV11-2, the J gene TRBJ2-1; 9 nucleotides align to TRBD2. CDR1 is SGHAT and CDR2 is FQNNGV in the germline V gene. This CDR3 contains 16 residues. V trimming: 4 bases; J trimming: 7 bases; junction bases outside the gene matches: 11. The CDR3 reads CASSSNLWTSVNEQFF. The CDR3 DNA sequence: TGTGCCAGCAGCTCCAATCTTTGGACTAGCGTTAATGAGCAGTTCTTC.

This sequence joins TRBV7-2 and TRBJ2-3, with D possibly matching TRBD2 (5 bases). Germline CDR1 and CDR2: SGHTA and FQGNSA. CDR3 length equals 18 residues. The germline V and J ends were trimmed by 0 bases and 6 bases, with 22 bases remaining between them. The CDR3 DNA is TGTGCCAGCAGCTTAGCCACCACAAGCGGCGCCTTCACGGATACGCAGTATTTT. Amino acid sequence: CASSLATTSGAFTDTQYF.

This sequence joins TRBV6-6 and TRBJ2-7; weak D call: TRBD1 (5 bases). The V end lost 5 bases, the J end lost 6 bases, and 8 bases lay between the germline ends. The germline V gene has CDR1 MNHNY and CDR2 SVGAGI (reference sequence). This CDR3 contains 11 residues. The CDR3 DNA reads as TGTGCCAGCAGTGGGGCACTCGAGCAGTACTTC. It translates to CASSGALEQYF.

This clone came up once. CDR3 protein: CASSLARDYEQYF. CDR3 in DNA: TGTGCCAGCAGCTTGGCGCGTGACTACGAGCAGTACTTC. The V gene is TRBV5-5, the J gene TRBJ2-7; no firm D call. CDR3 length equals 13 residues. V gave up 0 bases and J gave up 3 bases, with 7 bases separating them. Germline values: CDR1 SGHKS, CDR2 YYEKEE (reference sequence). Full variable domain (missing parts from reference TRBV5-5 and TRBJ2-7): DAGVTQSPTHLIKTRGQQVTLRCSPISGHKSVSWYQQVLGQGPQFIFQYYEKEERGRGNFPDRFSARQFPNYSSELNVNALLLGDSALYLCASSLARDYEQYFGPGTRLTVT.

CDR3 DNA sequence: TGTGCCAGCAGCCAAGGTATTACCAGGGCTCGAAGTGGCTACACCTTC. Translating gives CASSQGITRARSGYTF. This chain links TRBV4-2 with TRBJ1-2; a weak D match, TRBD1 (5 bases). V was pared by 1 base and J by 7 bases, with 19 bases between. The CDR3 totals 16 residues. The V gene's germline CDR1 is LGHNA and CDR2 YNFKEQ.

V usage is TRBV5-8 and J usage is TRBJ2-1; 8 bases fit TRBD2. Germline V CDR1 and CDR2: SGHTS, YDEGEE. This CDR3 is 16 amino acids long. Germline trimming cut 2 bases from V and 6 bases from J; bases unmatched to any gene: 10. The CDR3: CASSFYSGTRGNEQFF. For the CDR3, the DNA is TGTGCCAGCAGCTTCTACTCCGGGACTAGAGGCAATGAGCAGTTCTTC.